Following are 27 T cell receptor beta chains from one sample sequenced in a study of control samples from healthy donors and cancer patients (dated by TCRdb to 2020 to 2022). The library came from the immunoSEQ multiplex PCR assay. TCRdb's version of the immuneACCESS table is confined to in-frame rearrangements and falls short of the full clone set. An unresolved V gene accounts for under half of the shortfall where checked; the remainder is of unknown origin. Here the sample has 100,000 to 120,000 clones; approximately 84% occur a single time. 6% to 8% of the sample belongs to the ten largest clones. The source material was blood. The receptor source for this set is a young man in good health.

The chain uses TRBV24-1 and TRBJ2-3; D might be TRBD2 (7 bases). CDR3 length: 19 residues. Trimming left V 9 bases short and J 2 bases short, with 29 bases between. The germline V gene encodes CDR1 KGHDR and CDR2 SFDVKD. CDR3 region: CATQKGGGWTADFTDTQYF. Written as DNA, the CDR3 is TGTGCCACCCAAAAAGGGGGAGGGTGGACCGCTGATTTCACAGATACGCAGTATTTT.

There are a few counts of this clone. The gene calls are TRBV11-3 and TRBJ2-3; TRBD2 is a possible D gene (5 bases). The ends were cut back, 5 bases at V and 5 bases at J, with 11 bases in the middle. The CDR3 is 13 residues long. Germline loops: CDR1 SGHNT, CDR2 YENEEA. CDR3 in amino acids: CASSALGVDTQYF. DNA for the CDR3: TGTGCCAGCAGCGCACTAGGAGTAGATACGCAGTATTTT.

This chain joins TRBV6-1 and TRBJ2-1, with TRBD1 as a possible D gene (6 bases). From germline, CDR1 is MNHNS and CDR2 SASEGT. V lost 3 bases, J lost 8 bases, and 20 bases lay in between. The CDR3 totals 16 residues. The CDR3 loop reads CASSDLGALTVYEQFF. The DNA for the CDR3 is TGTGCCAGCAGTGACTTGGGGGCCTTGACTGTCTATGAGCAGTTCTTC.

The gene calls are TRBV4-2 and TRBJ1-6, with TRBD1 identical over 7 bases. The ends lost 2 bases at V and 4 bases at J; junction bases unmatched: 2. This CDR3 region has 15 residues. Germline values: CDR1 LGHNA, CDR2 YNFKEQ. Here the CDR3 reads CASSQQGEYNSPLHF. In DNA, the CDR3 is TGTGCCAGCAGCCAACAGGGGGAATATAATTCACCCCTCCACTTT.

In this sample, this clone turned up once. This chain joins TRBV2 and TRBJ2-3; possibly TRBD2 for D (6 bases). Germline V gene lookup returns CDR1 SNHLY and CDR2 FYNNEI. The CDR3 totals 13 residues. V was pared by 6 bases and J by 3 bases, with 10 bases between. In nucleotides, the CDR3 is TGTGCCAGCAGCGGGGGAAGGACAGATACGCAGTATTTT. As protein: CASSGGRTDTQYF.

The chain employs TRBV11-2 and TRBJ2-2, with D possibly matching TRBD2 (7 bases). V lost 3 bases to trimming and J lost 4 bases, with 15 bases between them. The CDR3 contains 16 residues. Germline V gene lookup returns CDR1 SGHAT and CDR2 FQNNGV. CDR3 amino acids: CASSFWGGAGTGELFF. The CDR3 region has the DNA TGTGCCAGCAGCTTTTGGGGGGGCGCGGGCACCGGGGAGCTGTTTTTT.

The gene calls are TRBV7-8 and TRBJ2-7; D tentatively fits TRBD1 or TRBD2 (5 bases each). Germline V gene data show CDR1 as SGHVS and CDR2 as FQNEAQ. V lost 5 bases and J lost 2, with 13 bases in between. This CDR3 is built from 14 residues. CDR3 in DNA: TGTGCCAGCAGCGGGGGTCCTAGTACCTACGAGCAGTACTTC. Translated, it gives CASSGGPSTYEQYF.

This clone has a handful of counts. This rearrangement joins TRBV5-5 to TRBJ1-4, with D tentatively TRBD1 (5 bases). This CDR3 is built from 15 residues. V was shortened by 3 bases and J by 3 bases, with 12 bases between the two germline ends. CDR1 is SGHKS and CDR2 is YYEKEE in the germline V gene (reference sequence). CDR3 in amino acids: CASSSDPGPNEKLFF. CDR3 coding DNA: TGTGCCAGCAGCTCCGATCCGGGACCTAATGAAAAACTGTTTTTT.

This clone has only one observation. The CDR3, as DNA: TGTGCCAGCAGCCAAGAACCACAGATTCCCTACGAGCAGTACTTC. This gives the protein CASSQEPQIPYEQYF. The chain recombines TRBV3-1 (or the pseudogene TRBV3-2) with TRBJ2-7; D is ambiguous. The CDR3 totals 15 residues. V was cut by 0 bases and J by 2 bases, with 11 bases left in between. Germline V CDR1 and CDR2: LGHDT, YNNKEL (reference sequence).

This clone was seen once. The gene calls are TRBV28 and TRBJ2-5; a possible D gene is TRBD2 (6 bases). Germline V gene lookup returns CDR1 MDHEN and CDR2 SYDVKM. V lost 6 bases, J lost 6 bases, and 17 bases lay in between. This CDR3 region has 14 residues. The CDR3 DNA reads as TGTGCCAGCAGGCGGGAAGCGGGCGGACAGACCCAGTACTTC. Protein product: CASRREAGGQTQYF.

The CDR3 DNA follows: TGTGCCAGCAGTTTGCGTGTTGGGGTCGACGAGCAGTACTTC. This sequence encodes CASSLRVGVDEQYF. This chain uses TRBV28 with TRBJ2-7; D gene ambiguous. The germline V gene has CDR1 MDHEN and CDR2 SYDVKM. Trimming pared 3 bases from V and 5 bases from J, leaving 14 bases between. CDR3 length: 14 residues.

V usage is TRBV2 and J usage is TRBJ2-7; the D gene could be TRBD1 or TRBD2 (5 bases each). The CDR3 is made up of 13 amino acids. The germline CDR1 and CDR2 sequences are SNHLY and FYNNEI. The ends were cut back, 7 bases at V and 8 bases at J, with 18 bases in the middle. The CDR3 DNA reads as TGTGCCAGCAATAAGGCCGGGACCGACAAGCAGTACGTC. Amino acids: CASNKAGTDKQYV.

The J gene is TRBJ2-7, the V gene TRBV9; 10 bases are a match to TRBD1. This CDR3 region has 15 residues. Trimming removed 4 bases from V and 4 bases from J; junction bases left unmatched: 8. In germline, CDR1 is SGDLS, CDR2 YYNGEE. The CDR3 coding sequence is TGTGCCAGCAGCCCCCGCGGGACAGGGGTTTACGAGCAGTACTTC. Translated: CASSPRGTGVYEQYF.

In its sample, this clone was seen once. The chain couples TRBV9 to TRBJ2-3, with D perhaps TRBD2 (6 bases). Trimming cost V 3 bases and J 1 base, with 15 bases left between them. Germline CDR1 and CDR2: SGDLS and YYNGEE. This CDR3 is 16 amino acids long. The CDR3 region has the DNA TGTGCCAGCAGCGCAATTGGGGGGACGGGCACAGATACGCAGTATTTT. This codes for CASSAIGGTGTDTQYF.

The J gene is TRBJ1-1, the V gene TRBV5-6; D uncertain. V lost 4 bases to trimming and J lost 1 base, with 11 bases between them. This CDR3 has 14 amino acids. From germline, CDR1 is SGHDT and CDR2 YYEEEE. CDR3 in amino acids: CASSRGLANTEAFF. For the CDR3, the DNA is TGTGCCAGCAGCCGAGGACTGGCGAACACTGAAGCTTTCTTT.

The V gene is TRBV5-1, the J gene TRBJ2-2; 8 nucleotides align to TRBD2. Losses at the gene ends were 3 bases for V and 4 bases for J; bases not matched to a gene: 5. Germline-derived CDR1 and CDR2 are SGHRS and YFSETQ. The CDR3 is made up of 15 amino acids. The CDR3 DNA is TGCGCCAGCAGCTGGACCCTAGCGGGCACCGGGGAGCTGTTTTTT. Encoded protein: CASSWTLAGTGELFF.

CDR3 sequence: CSASNTDTQYF. In nucleotides, the CDR3 is TGCAGTGCTAGTAATACAGATACGCAGTATTTT. The V call is TRBV20-1, the J call TRBJ2-3, with D unresolved. V was trimmed by 3 bases and J by 3 bases, leaving 4 bases between them. Germline-derived CDR1 and CDR2 are DFQATT and SNEGSKA (reference sequence). CDR3 size: 11 residues.

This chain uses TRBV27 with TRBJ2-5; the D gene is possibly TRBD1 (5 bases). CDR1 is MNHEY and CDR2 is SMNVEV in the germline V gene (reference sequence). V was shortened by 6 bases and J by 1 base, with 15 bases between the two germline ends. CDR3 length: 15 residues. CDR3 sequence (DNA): TGTGCCAGCAGCTTACACTCAGGGTCCCAAGAGACCCAGTACTTC. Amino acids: CASSLHSGSQETQYF.

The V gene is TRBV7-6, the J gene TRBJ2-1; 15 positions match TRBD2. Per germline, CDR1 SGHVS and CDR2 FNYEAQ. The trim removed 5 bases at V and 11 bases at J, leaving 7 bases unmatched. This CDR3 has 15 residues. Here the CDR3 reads CASSRGTSGGSQQFF. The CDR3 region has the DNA TGTGCCAGCAGCCGAGGGACTAGCGGGGGGAGTCAGCAGTTCTTC.

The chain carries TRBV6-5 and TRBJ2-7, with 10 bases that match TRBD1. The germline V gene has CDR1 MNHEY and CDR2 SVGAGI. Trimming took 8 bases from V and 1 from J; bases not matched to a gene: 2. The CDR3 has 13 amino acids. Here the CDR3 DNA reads TGTGCCAGCCCGGACAGGGGGTCCTACGAGCAGTACGTC. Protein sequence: CASPDRGSYEQYV.

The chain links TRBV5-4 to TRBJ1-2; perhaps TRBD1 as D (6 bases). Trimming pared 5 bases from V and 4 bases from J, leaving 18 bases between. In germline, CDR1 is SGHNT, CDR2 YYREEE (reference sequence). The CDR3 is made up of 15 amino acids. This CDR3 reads CASRPTGQGGYGYTF. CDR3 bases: TGTGCCAGCAGACCTACAGGGCAAGGCGGCTATGGCTACACCTTC.

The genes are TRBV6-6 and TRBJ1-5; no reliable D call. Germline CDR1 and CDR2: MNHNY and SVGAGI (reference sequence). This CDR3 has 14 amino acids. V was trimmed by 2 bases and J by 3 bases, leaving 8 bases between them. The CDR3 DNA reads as TGTGCCAGCAGTTACCCCGGGCCCAATCAGCCCCAGCATTTT. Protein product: CASSYPGPNQPQHF.

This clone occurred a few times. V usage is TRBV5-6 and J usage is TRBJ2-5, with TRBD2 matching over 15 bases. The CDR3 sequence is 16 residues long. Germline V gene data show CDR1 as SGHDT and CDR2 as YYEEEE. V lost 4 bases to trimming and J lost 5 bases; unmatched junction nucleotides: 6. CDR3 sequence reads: CASSPPGLAGGETQYF. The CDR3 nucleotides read TGTGCCAGCAGCCCGCCGGGACTAGCGGGGGGTGAGACCCAGTACTTC. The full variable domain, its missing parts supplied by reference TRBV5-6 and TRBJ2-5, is DAGVTQSPTHLIKTRGQQVTLRCSPKSGHDTVSWYQQALGQGPQFIFQYYEEEERQRGNFPDRFSGHQFPNYSSELNVNALLLGDSALYLCASSPPGLAGGETQYFGPGTRLLVL.

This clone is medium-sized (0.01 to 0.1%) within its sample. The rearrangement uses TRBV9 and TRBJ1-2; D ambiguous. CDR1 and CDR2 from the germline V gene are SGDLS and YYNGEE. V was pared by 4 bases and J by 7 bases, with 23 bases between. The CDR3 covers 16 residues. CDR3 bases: TGTGCCAGCAGCTCTCAGCTGGGATTCGGGGAACCTGGCTACACCTTC. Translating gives CASSSQLGFGEPGYTF.

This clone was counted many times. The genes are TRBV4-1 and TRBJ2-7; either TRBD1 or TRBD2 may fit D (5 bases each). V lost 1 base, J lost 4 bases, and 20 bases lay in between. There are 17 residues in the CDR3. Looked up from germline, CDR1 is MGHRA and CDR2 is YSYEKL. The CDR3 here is CASSQAGLHHWGYEQYV. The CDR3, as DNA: TGCGCCAGCAGCCAAGCGGGGCTACACCACTGGGGGTACGAGCAGTACGTC.

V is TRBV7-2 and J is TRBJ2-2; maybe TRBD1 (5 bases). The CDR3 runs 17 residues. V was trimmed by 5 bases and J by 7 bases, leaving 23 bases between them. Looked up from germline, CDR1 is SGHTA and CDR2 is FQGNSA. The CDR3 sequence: CASSPYDSNLGHGELFF. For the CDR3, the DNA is TGTGCCAGCAGCCCTTACGACTCAAACCTGGGGCACGGGGAGCTGTTTTTT. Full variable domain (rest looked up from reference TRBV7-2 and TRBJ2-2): GAGVSQSPSNKVTEKGKDVELRCDPISGHTALYWYRQSLGQGLEFLIYFQGNSAPDKSGLPSDRFSAERTGGSVSTLTIQRTQQEDSAVYLCASSPYDSNLGHGELFFGEGSRLTVL.

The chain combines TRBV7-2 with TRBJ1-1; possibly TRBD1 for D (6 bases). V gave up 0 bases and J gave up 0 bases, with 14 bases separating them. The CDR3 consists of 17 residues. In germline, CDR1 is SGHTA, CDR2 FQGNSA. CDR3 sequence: CASSLALTGRMNTEAFF. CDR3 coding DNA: TGTGCCAGCAGCTTAGCCTTGACAGGCCGAATGAACACTGAAGCTTTCTTT. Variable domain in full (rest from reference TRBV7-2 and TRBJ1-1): GAGVSQSPSNKVTEKGKDVELRCDPISGHTALYWYRQSLGQGLEFLIYFQGNSAPDKSGLPSDRFSAERTGGSVSTLTIQRTQQEDSAVYLCASSLALTGRMNTEAFFGQGTRLTVV.